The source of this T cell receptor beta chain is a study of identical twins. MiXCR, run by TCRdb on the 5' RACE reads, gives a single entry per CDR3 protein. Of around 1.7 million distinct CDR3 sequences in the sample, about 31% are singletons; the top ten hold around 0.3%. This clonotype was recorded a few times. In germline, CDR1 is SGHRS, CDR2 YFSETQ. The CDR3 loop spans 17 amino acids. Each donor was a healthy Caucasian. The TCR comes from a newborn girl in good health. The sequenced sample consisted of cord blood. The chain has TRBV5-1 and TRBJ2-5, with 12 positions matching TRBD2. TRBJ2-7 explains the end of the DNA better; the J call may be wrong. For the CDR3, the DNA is TGCGCCAGCAGCTTGAAGAGCCGGACTAGCGGGGACTACGAGCAGTACTTC. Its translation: CASSLKSRTSGDYEQYF.